Below, 12 T cell receptor beta chains from the same sample are listed, as sequenced in a study of shared clonotypes between healthy human individuals. This table comes from immunoSEQ multiplex PCR, and its TCRdb copy is limited to in-frame clones, with some not included. Counted here are some 2 million clones, roughly 94% occurring once; the ten biggest clones make up about 0.13%. The specimen sequenced was naive CD4+ T cells sorted from blood. The subset here: CD45RA+ positively selected. These receptors were taken from a man in his late teens or twenties in good health.

The rearrangement uses TRBV5-6 and TRBJ1-1, with no clear D. Trimming removed 2 bases from V and 4 bases from J, with 9 bases in between. Per germline, CDR1 SGHDT and CDR2 YYEEEE. This CDR3 is built from 13 residues. CDR3 sequence reads: CASSLSGVTEAFF. In DNA, the CDR3 is TGTGCCAGCAGCTTATCAGGTGTCACTGAAGCTTTCTTT. Full variable domain (rest looked up from reference TRBV5-6 and TRBJ1-1): DAGVTQSPTHLIKTRGQQVTLRCSPKSGHDTVSWYQQALGQGPQFIFQYYEEEERQRGNFPDRFSGHQFPNYSSELNVNALLLGDSALYLCASSLSGVTEAFFGQGTRLTVV.

V usage is TRBV7-5 and J usage is TRBJ2-1; the table calls TRBD2, which could not be checked here. TRBV7-5 is a pseudogene segment. The CDR3 extends over 17 amino acids. The DNA for the CDR3 is TGTGCCAGAAGCTTTCGACTAGCGCTAAAAAGATACAATGAGCAGTTCTTC. It specifies CARSFRLALKRYNEQFF.

This chain links TRBV6-1 with TRBJ2-5; possible D gene TRBD1, 6 bases. The CDR3 is made up of 14 amino acids. V shed 10 bases and J shed 5 bases, with 20 bases lying between them. The germline V gene encodes CDR1 MNHNS and CDR2 SASEGT. The CDR3 DNA sequence: TGTGCCACCTCAGTAATACAGGGAGTGGAGACCCAGTACTTC. Translating gives CATSVIQGVETQYF.

V is TRBV5-1 and J is TRBJ2-5; D possibly uses TRBD1 or TRBD2 (5 bases each). Trimming left V 0 bases short and J 1 base short, with 16 bases between. Germline values: CDR1 SGHRS, CDR2 YFSETQ. This CDR3 is built from 17 residues. In DNA, the CDR3 is TGCGCCAGCAGCTTGGGTTTAATTGGGACGGTCCAAGAGACCCAGTACTTC. This gives the protein CASSLGLIGTVQETQYF.

Comments on this clone: In the same sample, other DNA sequences code for this CDR3. The gene calls are TRBV2 and TRBJ1-1; TRBD1 is a possible D gene (6 bases). The V end lost 6 bases, the J end lost 5 bases, and 10 bases lay between the germline ends. There are 12 residues in the CDR3. Germline values: CDR1 SNHLY, CDR2 FYNNEI. In DNA, the CDR3 is TGTGCCAGCAGGAGGGGGGGTACTGAAGCTTTCTTT. Residues: CASRRGGTEAFF.

This clone was recorded once. This same CDR3 is encoded by further DNA sequences in the sample. V gene TRBV20-1 combines with J gene TRBJ2-5; no firm D call. Trimming took 6 bases from V and 5 from J, leaving 10 bases between them. Looked up from germline, CDR1 is DFQATT and CDR2 is SNEGSKA (reference sequence). The CDR3 sequence is 11 residues long. CDR3 in DNA: TGCAGTGCACCCTTGGGGGAGACCCAGTACTTC. It encodes CSAPLGETQYF.

This chain connects TRBV2 to TRBJ1-3; D unresolved. Germline CDR1 is SNHLY and CDR2 is FYNNEI. The CDR3 has 16 residues. V dropped 3 bases and J dropped 0 bases, with 12 bases sitting between them. In DNA form, the CDR3 reads TGTGCCAGCAGTGACGAAGGGCCCAGCTCTGGAAACACCATATATTTT. Its translation is CASSDEGPSSGNTIYF.

V gene TRBV19 combines with J gene TRBJ1-1; weak D call: TRBD1 (6 bases). Germline CDR1 LNHDA, CDR2 SQIVND (reference sequence). The CDR3 is made up of 13 amino acids. Trimming cost V 9 bases and J 1 base, with 12 bases left between them. As DNA, the CDR3 is TGTGCCAGCCGGAAAGGGGGGAACACTGAAGCTTTCTTT. Amino acid sequence: CASRKGGNTEAFF.

In the case of this clone: The same CDR3 arises from other DNA sequences in this sample as well. The CDR3, as DNA: TGCAGTGCTAGAGACGGATATGGCTACACCTTC. This sequence encodes CSARDGYGYTF. This chain joins TRBV20-1 and TRBJ1-2; no definite D call. CDR3 length equals 11 residues. The germline V and J ends were trimmed by 0 bases and 5 bases, with 4 bases remaining between them. CDR1 and CDR2 (germline): DFQATT, SNEGSKA (reference sequence).

In regard to this clone: Other DNA variants within this sample encode the same CDR3. The chain uses TRBV5-1 and TRBJ2-3; no reliable D call. The germline gives CDR1 SGHRS, CDR2 YFSETQ. V was pared by 4 bases and J by 2 bases, with 8 bases between. The CDR3 loop spans 13 amino acids. For the CDR3, the DNA is TGCGCCAGCAGCGTAGGGTCCACAGATACGCAGTATTTT. As protein: CASSVGSTDTQYF.

This chain joins TRBV30 and TRBJ1-1, with D maybe TRBD1 (6 bases). V lost 1 base and J 3 bases, leaving 18 bases between the germline ends. The CDR3 is 16 amino acids. Germline V lookup: CDR1 GTSNPN, CDR2 SVGIG (reference sequence). The CDR3 sequence: CAWSDGGLGWDTEAFF. The CDR3 bases are TGTGCCTGGAGTGATGGGGGGCTCGGATGGGACACTGAAGCTTTCTTT. The full variable domain, completed using reference TRBV30 and TRBJ1-1, is SQTIHQWPATLVQPVGSPLSLECTVEGTSNPNLYWYRQAAGRGLQLLFYSVGIGQISSEVPQNLSASRPQDRQFILSSKKLLLSDSGFYLCAWSDGGLGWDTEAFFGQGTRLTVV.

The chain has TRBV2 and TRBJ2-5, with unresolved D. Trimming took 6 bases from V and 4 from J, leaving 6 bases between them. This CDR3 is 11 amino acids long. The germline V gene has CDR1 SNHLY and CDR2 FYNNEI. CDR3 residues: CASRPGETQYF. The CDR3 DNA follows: TGTGCCAGCAGACCGGGAGAGACCCAGTACTTC.